This TCR beta chain was identified during a study of blood T cell repertoires in COVID-19. V was clipped by 1 base and J by 6 bases, with 14 bases between them. Germline V lookup: CDR1 MGHRA, CDR2 YSYEKL. The CDR3 runs to 15 residues. As handled by the study authors: Counts of nucleated cells, estimated from reference gene primer amplification, were obtained. The table came from immunoSEQ multiplex PCR; TCRdb's copy has only in-frame clones and leaves some out. V and J calls and clone size are as listed in that table; D and trimming were resolved from the DNA. The data show fewer than 70,000 clones, with around 90% seen just once and 6.5% to 10% held by the top ten.

The rearrangement joins TRBV4-1 to TRBJ2-3; D call uncertain. The TCR originated in a man aged 50 or older with active COVID-19. Input material: peripheral blood. The CDR3 DNA reads as TGCGCCAGCAGCCAAGTGACTCCCCCCGGGGATACGCAGTATTTT. This gives the protein CASSQVTPPGDTQYF.